This TCR beta chain was retrieved from a study of OX40 agonist ivuxolimab in advanced cancers. Overall study results and limits: Expanded clones were, on average, more numerous in CD8+ T cells than in CD4+. At doses 0.1 to 3.0 mg/kg, CD4+ and CD8+ clones expanded.

The CDR3 is 13 amino acids. Looked up from germline, CDR1 is SGHAT and CDR2 is FQNNGV. V was cut by 5 bases and J by 5 bases, with 12 bases left in between. On this clone: Its antigen is currently unknown.

The assay was immunoSEQ multiplex PCR, and TCRdb's table has in-frame clones only and misses some. The sample includes about 58,000 clones, about 81% of them seen just once. The receptor was derived from an adult with an advanced solid tumor such as melanoma, head and neck, liver or kidney cancer. The specimen was CD4+ or CD8+ T cells sorted from blood, collected in a trial of the OX40 agonist ivuxolimab. The chain carries TRBV11-2 and TRBJ2-5; weak D call: TRBD1 (5 bases). The CDR3, as DNA: TGTGCCAGCAGCCCAGGGTCCCTCGAGACCCAGTACTTC. Protein sequence: CASSPGSLETQYF.